Listed here are 27 T cell receptor beta chains from one sample, sequenced in a study of OX40 agonist ivuxolimab in advanced cancers. This table comes from immunoSEQ multiplex PCR, and its TCRdb copy is limited to in-frame clones, with some not included. The sample lists roughly 100,000 clones; roughly 90% were seen once. Source: CD4+ or CD8+ T cells sorted from blood, taken in a trial of the OX40 agonist ivuxolimab. The receptors were gathered from an adult with an advanced solid tumor such as melanoma, head and neck, liver or kidney cancer.

The V and J genes are TRBV5-4 and TRBJ2-2; 7 nucleotides agree with TRBD1. V was pared by 2 bases and J by 0 bases, with 1 base of the junction left unmatched. Germline CDR1 and CDR2: SGHNT and YYREEE (reference sequence). CDR3 length equals 15 residues. The CDR3 protein is CASSFGTANTGELFF. The CDR3 coding sequence is TGTGCCAGCAGCTTTGGGACAGCGAACACCGGGGAGCTGTTTTTT.

This chain links TRBV19 with TRBJ1-5; TRBD1 is a possible D gene (6 bases). CDR1 is LNHDA and CDR2 is SQIVND in the germline V gene (reference sequence). V lost 0 bases and J 7 bases, leaving 13 bases between the germline ends. The CDR3 length is 15 residues. CDR3 coding DNA: TGTGCCAGTAGTATAGATGGCTGGGGGGCACAGCCCCAGCATTTT. Translation: CASSIDGWGAQPQHF.

The V call is TRBV11-3, the J call TRBJ2-7; 7 bases align to TRBD1. The CDR3 runs 14 residues. Per germline, CDR1 SGHNT and CDR2 YENEEA. With V trimmed by 5 bases and J by 2 bases, 6 bases remained unmatched. DNA of the CDR3: TGTGCCAGCAGCCCCGGGACAGAACCCTACGAGCAGTACTTC. Translated: CASSPGTEPYEQYF.

The chain combines TRBV5-1 with TRBJ2-1; D is possibly TRBD2 (5 bases). The germline V gene has CDR1 SGHRS and CDR2 YFSETQ. The CDR3 runs to 17 residues. With 0 bases removed from V and 5 bases from J, the gap between germline ends came to 18 bases. The CDR3 DNA reads TGCGCCAGCAGCTTGGAGTCTAGCATTTTGCCCCACAATGAGCAGTTCTTC. Protein product: CASSLESSILPHNEQFF.

This clone turned up a few times. This chain uses TRBV10-3 with TRBJ2-7; D gene unclear. CDR1 and CDR2 from the germline V gene are ENHRY and SYGVKD. V was pared by 0 bases and J by 1 base, with 13 bases between. CDR3 length equals 16 residues. In DNA form, the CDR3 reads TGTGCCATCAGTGAGTCAGAAAGGCCCACGTCCTACGAGCAGTACTTC. Its protein is CAISESERPTSYEQYF.

The V and J genes are TRBV13 and TRBJ2-3, with D perhaps matching TRBD1 or TRBD2 (5 bases each). Germline CDR1 reads PRHDT; CDR2 reads FYEKMQ (reference sequence). Trimming removed 1 base from V and 10 bases from J, with 18 bases in between. The CDR3 consists of 15 residues. CDR3 coding DNA: TGTGCCAGCAGCTTAGCGGGGACCCTACCCCGGTCGCAGTATTTT. This sequence encodes CASSLAGTLPRSQYF.

The CDR3 DNA sequence: TGTGCCAGCAGGACAGGGAATAGCAATCAGCCCCAGCATTTT. Translating gives CASRTGNSNQPQHF. The V call is TRBV6-1, the J call TRBJ1-5; 7 nucleotides line up with TRBD1. The CDR3 loop spans 14 amino acids. The junction had 2 bases not matched to a gene; V was cut back by 6 bases and J by 0 bases. Germline V gene sequence: CDR1 MNHNS, CDR2 SASEGT.

V and J are TRBV2 and TRBJ1-2; TRBD1 aligns across 7 bases. Germline V gives CDR1 SNHLY, CDR2 FYNNEI. The V and J ends lost 7 bases and 3 bases, in that order; junction bases with no gene match: 5. The CDR3 contains 13 residues. The CDR3 bases are TGTGCCAGCACCACAACAGGGGACTATGGCTACACCTTC. Protein: CASTTTGDYGYTF.

This chain uses TRBV7-2 with TRBJ1-6; no clear D. V was clipped by 5 bases and J by 12 bases, with 5 bases between them. The CDR3 runs 10 residues. Germline V CDR1 and CDR2: SGHTA, FQGNSA. The CDR3 reads CASSPLPLHF. The CDR3 DNA reads TGTGCCAGCAGCCCATTACCCCTCCACTTT.

The V and J genes are TRBV19 and TRBJ1-3; D might be TRBD1 (5 bases). The CDR3 spans 12 residues. Germline lookup yields CDR1 LNHDA and CDR2 SQIVND (reference sequence). V lost 3 bases to trimming and J lost 10 bases, with 10 bases between them. This CDR3 is CASSIGAGTIYF. The CDR3 region has the DNA TGTGCCAGTAGTATCGGGGCAGGGACCATATATTTT.

The V gene is TRBV4-1, the J gene TRBJ2-3; 10 positions agree with TRBD2. V was pared by 0 bases and J by 5 bases, with 11 bases of the junction left unmatched. The germline V gene has CDR1 MGHRA and CDR2 YSYEKL. This CDR3 is 18 amino acids long. The DNA of the CDR3 is TGCGCCAGCAGCCAAGATGAGAGCGGACTAGCGGTTCGAGATACGCAGTATTTT. Protein sequence: CASSQDESGLAVRDTQYF.

V usage is TRBV4-3 and J usage is TRBJ1-2; D may be TRBD1 (5 bases). Looked up from germline, CDR1 is LGHNA and CDR2 is YSLEER. This CDR3 region has 15 residues. Trimming cost V 0 bases and J 8 bases, with 16 bases left between them. The CDR3 here is CASSQDNGANGGYTF. CDR3 nucleotide sequence: TGCGCCAGCAGCCAAGATAACGGGGCAAACGGCGGCTACACCTTC.

The gene calls are TRBV11-2 and TRBJ1-2; maybe TRBD1 (5 bases). Trimming left V 0 bases short and J 5 bases short, with 16 bases between. This CDR3 comprises 16 residues. Germline lookup yields CDR1 SGHAT and CDR2 FQNNGV. The CDR3 sequence is CASSLEFGASFYGYTF. The CDR3 DNA reads TGTGCCAGCAGCTTAGAATTTGGGGCGTCCTTTTATGGCTACACCTTC. Supplemented by reference TRBV11-2 and TRBJ1-2, the full variable domain reads EAGVAQSPRYKIIEKRQSVAFWCNPISGHATLYWYQQILGQGPKLLIQFQNNGVVDDSQLPKDRFSAERLKGVDSTLKIQPAKLEDSAVYLCASSLEFGASFYGYTFGSGTRLTVV.

This clone has a single count. This chain connects TRBV29-1 to TRBJ2-7; the match to TRBD2 covers 13 bases. Trimming at V came to 6 bases and at J to 0 bases, leaving 8 bases not matched to a gene. This CDR3 has 16 amino acids. Germline V gives CDR1 SQVTM, CDR2 ANQGSEA. CDR3 amino acids: CSVVGLAGAISYEQYF. Here the CDR3 DNA reads TGCAGCGTAGTAGGACTAGCGGGGGCTATCTCCTACGAGCAGTACTTC.

The CDR3 loop is CASSEGEVSPYNEQFF. In nucleotides, the CDR3 is TGCGCCAGCAGTGAGGGGGAAGTGTCCCCCTACAATGAGCAGTTCTTC. The V gene is TRBV10-2, the J gene TRBJ2-1; D not certain. V was cut by 2 bases and J by 2 bases, with 13 bases left in between. The CDR3 is made up of 16 amino acids. Per germline, CDR1 WSHSY and CDR2 SAAADI.

This clone was recorded only once. The CDR3 region is CASSSLATDTQYF. CDR3 sequence (DNA): TGTGCCAGCAGTTCTCTAGCGACAGATACGCAGTATTTT. This chain joins TRBV27 and TRBJ2-3, with D possibly matching TRBD2 (6 bases). This CDR3 region has 13 residues. The germline V gene has CDR1 MNHEY and CDR2 SMNVEV (reference sequence). Trimming took 4 bases from V and 3 from J, leaving 8 bases between them.

The V and J genes are TRBV7-8 and TRBJ2-3, with 13 bases identical to TRBD2. This CDR3 spans 18 amino acids. Germline trimming cut 3 bases from V and 2 bases from J; bases unmatched to any gene: 8. Germline-derived CDR1 and CDR2 are SGHVS and FQNEAQ. The CDR3 coding sequence is TGTGCCAGCAGCTTCAGACTAGCGGGGGGCGGCCTCACAGATACGCAGTATTTT. Its translation is CASSFRLAGGGLTDTQYF.

The rearrangement uses TRBV29-1 and TRBJ2-1; 7 nucleotides match TRBD1. Unmatched junction bases numbered 3, after V lost 4 bases and J lost 6 bases. Looked up from germline, CDR1 is SQVTM and CDR2 is ANQGSEA. This CDR3 has 12 residues. The chain's CDR3 is CSVAGTANEQFF. CDR3 DNA sequence: TGCAGCGTTGCCGGGACAGCCAATGAGCAGTTCTTC.

The chain carries TRBV6-5 and TRBJ2-7; 14 bases are shared with TRBD2. The CDR3 is 16 residues long. Germline-derived CDR1 and CDR2 are MNHEY and SVGAGI. The trim removed 2 bases at V and 4 bases at J, leaving 4 bases unmatched. This CDR3 reads CASSYHGLAGGYEQYF. CDR3 DNA sequence: TGTGCCAGCAGTTACCACGGACTAGCGGGAGGATACGAGCAGTACTTC.

V gene TRBV5-1 combines with J gene TRBJ2-1; D uncertain. V gave up 4 bases and J gave up 4 bases, with 18 bases separating them. This CDR3 spans 16 amino acids. The germline V gene has CDR1 SGHRS and CDR2 YFSETQ. The CDR3 sequence is CASSLGPLSYYNEQFF. DNA of the CDR3: TGCGCCAGCAGCCTCGGGCCCCTGTCCTATTACAATGAGCAGTTCTTC.

This clone was seen a single time. The chain has TRBV7-8 and TRBJ2-7, with D perhaps matching TRBD1 or TRBD2 (5 bases each). The V gene's germline CDR1 is SGHVS and CDR2 FQNEAQ. There are 14 residues in the CDR3. V lost 2 bases to trimming and J lost 4 bases, with 12 bases between them. The CDR3 coding sequence is TGTGCCAGCAGCTTACGAGGGGTTCGGTACGAGCAGTACTTC. It codes for CASSLRGVRYEQYF.

This sequence joins TRBV11-2 and TRBJ2-7; perhaps TRBD2 as D (6 bases). Germline CDR1 is SGHAT and CDR2 is FQNNGV. Trimming left V 4 bases short and J 1 base short, with 8 bases between. This CDR3 region has 13 residues. In DNA, the CDR3 is TGTGCCAGCAGCTGGGGGGTTTCCTACGAGCAGTACTTC. It is translated as CASSWGVSYEQYF.

The rearrangement links TRBV30 to TRBJ2-1; 9 bases fit TRBD2. V shed 4 bases and J 10 bases; nucleotides not matched to a gene: 11. Germline values: CDR1 GTSNPN, CDR2 SVGIG (reference sequence). The length of the CDR3 is 14 residues. The chain's CDR3 is CAWNSGRGPGEQFF. CDR3 nucleotides: TGTGCCTGGAATAGCGGGAGAGGCCCCGGAGAGCAGTTCTTC. The full variable domain, rest sourced from reference TRBV30 and TRBJ2-1, is SQTIHQWPATLVQPVGSPLSLECTVEGTSNPNLYWYRQAAGRGLQLLFYSVGIGQISSEVPQNLSASRPQDRQFILSSKKLLLSDSGFYLCAWNSGRGPGEQFFGPGTRLTVL.

Only one count was recorded for this clone. V gene TRBV13 combines with J gene TRBJ2-7; tentatively, D is TRBD2 (6 bases). The CDR3 covers 14 residues. V shed 3 bases and J shed 4 bases, with 13 bases lying between them. Germline-derived CDR1 and CDR2 are PRHDT and FYEKMQ (reference sequence). CDR3 DNA sequence: TGTGCCAGCAGCTTTGGCGGGATTGGTTACGAGCAGTACTTC. Amino acid sequence: CASSFGGIGYEQYF.

The chain carries TRBV10-3 and TRBJ1-2; possibly TRBD1 for D (5 bases). V lost 0 bases to trimming and J lost 6 bases, with 11 bases between them. This CDR3 comprises 14 residues. Germline loops: CDR1 ENHRY, CDR2 SYGVKD. CDR3 bases: TGTGCCATCAGTGAGTCGGCCGGGGGGGATGGCTACACCTTC. It yields the protein CAISESAGGDGYTF.

V and J are TRBV13 and TRBJ1-4; TRBD1 matches at 7 bases. The CDR3 has 17 amino acids. Germline V gene sequence: CDR1 PRHDT, CDR2 FYEKMQ (reference sequence). V lost 5 bases to trimming and J lost 0 bases; unmatched junction nucleotides: 9. CDR3 loop: CASSRQGQLATNEKLFF. The CDR3 nucleotides read TGTGCCAGCAGCCGCCAGGGACAGCTAGCAACTAATGAAAAACTGTTTTTT.

The chain carries TRBV11-2 and TRBJ2-1; TRBD2 matches 11 bases. Germline V gene data show CDR1 as SGHAT and CDR2 as FQNNGV. V lost 4 bases and J lost 5; bases outside the gene matches: 4. The CDR3 loop spans 15 amino acids. This CDR3 reads CASSSLAGGNNEQFF. DNA of the CDR3: TGTGCCAGCAGCTCCTTAGCGGGGGGGAACAATGAGCAGTTCTTC.